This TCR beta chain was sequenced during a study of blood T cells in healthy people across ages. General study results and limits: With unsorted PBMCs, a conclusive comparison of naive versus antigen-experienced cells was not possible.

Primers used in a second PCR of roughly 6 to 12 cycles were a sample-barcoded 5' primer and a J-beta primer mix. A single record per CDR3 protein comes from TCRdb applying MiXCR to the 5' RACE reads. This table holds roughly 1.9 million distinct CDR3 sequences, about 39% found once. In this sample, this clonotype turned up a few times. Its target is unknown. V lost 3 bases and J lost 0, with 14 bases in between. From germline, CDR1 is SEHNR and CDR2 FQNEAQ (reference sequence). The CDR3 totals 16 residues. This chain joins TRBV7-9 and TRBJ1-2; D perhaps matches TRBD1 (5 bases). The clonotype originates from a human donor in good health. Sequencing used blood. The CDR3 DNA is TGTGCCAGCAGCTTTTACTGGGACGGATCTAACTATGGCTACACCTTC. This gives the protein CASSFYWDGSNYGYTF.